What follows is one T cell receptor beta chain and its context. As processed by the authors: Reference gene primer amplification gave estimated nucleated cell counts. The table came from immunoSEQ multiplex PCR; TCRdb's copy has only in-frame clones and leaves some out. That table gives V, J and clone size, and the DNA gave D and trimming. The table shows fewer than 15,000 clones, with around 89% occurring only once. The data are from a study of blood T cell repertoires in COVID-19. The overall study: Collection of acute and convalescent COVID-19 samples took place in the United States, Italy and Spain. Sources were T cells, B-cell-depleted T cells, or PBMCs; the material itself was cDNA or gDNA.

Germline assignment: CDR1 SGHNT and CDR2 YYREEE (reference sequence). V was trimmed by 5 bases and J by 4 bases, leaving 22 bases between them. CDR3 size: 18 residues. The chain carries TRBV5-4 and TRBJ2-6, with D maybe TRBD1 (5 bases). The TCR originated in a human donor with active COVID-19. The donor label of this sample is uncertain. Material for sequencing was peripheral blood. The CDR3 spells CASSRVPYRPPGANVLTF. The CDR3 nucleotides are TGTGCCAGCAGTCGAGTTCCCTACAGGCCCCCCGGGGCCAACGTCCTGACTTTC.